This T cell receptor (beta chain) was documented in a study of T cell repertoires in cytomegalovirus infection. Study context: CMV infection together with matching HLA type was indicated by public TCR beta signatures.

TCRdb ran MiXCR on the reads and lists one entry per CDR3 protein. The sample lists around 740,000 distinct CDR3 sequences; 35% were seen once. This sequence was found in a human donor in good health (CMV status not recorded). Some clones in this sample may be carry-over from other donors' samples. Material for sequencing was PBMCs.

The CDR3 DNA follows: TGTGCCAGTAAATCTTCTCTGGACAGCTATGGCTACACCTTC. As protein: CASKSSLDSYGYTF. The chain joins TRBV7-9 to TRBJ1-2, with a tentative D call TRBD1 (6 bases). The CDR3 has 14 amino acids. Germline-derived CDR1 and CDR2 are SEHNR and FQNEAQ (reference sequence). V was trimmed by 9 bases and J by 4 bases, leaving 18 bases between them.